This TCR beta chain was sequenced for a study of blood T cells in healthy people across ages (dated by TCRdb to between 2015 and 2017). Regarding the study in general: In model experiments, roughly one uniquely barcoded TCR beta cDNA molecule per two T cells was captured by template switching. Using deep sequencing normalized with unique cDNA molecular identifiers, the study measured how TCR beta repertoire diversity changes with age. Donors were grouped into four age groups: young (average approximately 16 years), middle-aged (over 35), aged (62) and long-lived (over 80). The study analyzed two additional independent replicas of 1 million unique cDNA reads from the same blood draw for two donors, one aged 18 to 29 and one aged 80 or older. To avoid experimental bias, donors of different ages were spread randomly across the sequencing lanes. The research as a whole found: Compared with the aged group, the long-lived group had more naive CD4+ T cells, fewer expanded clones and increased TCR diversity, a pattern suggesting age selection. Bulk unsorted PBMC profiling prevented conclusive comparison of naive and antigen-experienced compartments. Estimates of total diversity based on one million sequenced T cells were regarded as lower bounds and as underestimates. Observed TCR beta diversity per million T cells fell roughly linearly with age, and a significant reduction was already apparent by age around 39. A strong correlation was found between observed TCR beta diversity and the percentage of naive T cells measured by flow cytometry. The CMV infection status of donors was not known, potentially confounding age-related changes in expanded clonotypes.

The library was generated by 5' RACE. Sequencing took place on an Illumina HiSeq 2500. A second PCR of about 6 to 12 cycles was performed with a sample-barcoded 5' primer and a J-beta primer mix. A unique molecular identifier was introduced onto each TCR beta cDNA molecule by a template-switch 5' adaptor carrying 12 random nucleotides. Each sample yielded at least 2.5 million CDR3-containing paired-end reads. All of the RNA was converted into first-strand cDNA using the Mint cDNA synthesis kit, with a TRBC-specific oligonucleotide serving as the primer. Following uracil-DNA glycosylase treatment, a first 18-cycle PCR with universal primers M1SS and BC2_uni_R was performed on all cDNA. The original methods were these. For normalization, 1 million high-quality reads, each with a distinct molecular identifier, were randomly selected from each sample. Instead of being binned into consensus sequences, reads with shared molecular identifiers were discarded. MiTCR, with a Q25 quality threshold and the strictest error-elimination algorithm, was used for CDR3 identification, clonotype clustering and error correction. A nonparametric unseen species model using Euler transformation provided a lower-bound estimate of total TCR beta diversity. The raw public reads went through TCRdb reprocessing: fastp at Q25, MiXCR clone calling, in-frame beta chains kept. Rows with one shared CDR3 protein collapse into an entry with the most common genes and DNA. TCRdb, not the original authors, processed these V and J calls. This sample has some 1.4 million distinct CDR3 sequences in its table, and around two fifths of those were observed once. The ten largest clones represent 7.9% of the sample.

CDR3 length: 15 amino acids, cysteine to phenylalanine. The kept DNA is CDR3 alone, 45 bases in frame from the first base. Deletion took 2 bases off V and 5 bases off J, with a span of 15 bases between the germline ends. CDR1 and CDR2 were assigned from the germline V gene as MNHEY and SVGEGT. The donors were roughly 38 Caucasian individuals from Russia, aged 6 to 90 years, who were systemically healthy. Each donor gave roughly 9.5 milliliters of peripheral blood, collected into EDTA-treated Vacutainer tubes. Ficoll-Paque density-gradient centrifugation was used to isolate PBMCs, with at least 7 million per sample. Total RNA was extracted from PBMCs with Trizol reagent, with at least 6 micrograms obtained per sample. For every donor, an aliquot of PBMCs went through flow cytometry to measure the percentages of naive CD45RAhigh/CD27high T cells. For this clonotype: What antigen it recognizes has not been identified. No much larger clonotype is one base removed from it; base qualities were not supplied.

This receptor chain uses TRBV6-2 or TRBV6-3 and TRBJ1-1, with the D gene not clear enough to name. Sequencing was carried out using blood. This TCR was recovered from a woman in her late teens or twenties in good health. The CDR3 sequence is CASSYPRWIRTEAFF. The nucleotide sequence reads as follows: TGTGCCAGCAGTTACCCGAGATGGATTAGGACTGAAGCTTTCTTT.